Below are 32 T cell receptor beta chains sequenced from a single sample in a study of cytomegalovirus exposure and HLA in healthy donors (dated by TCRdb to 2017 to 2019). Preparation of the library involved the immunoSEQ multiplex PCR assay. The multiplex PCR relied on a mix of 60 forward primers for TCR Vbeta segments and 13 reverse primers for TCR Jbeta segments. TCRdb stores this immuneACCESS table with in-frame sequences only. Part of the clones is absent; in the studies checked, under half of the shortfall reflects unresolved V genes, and no reason is known for the rest. This sample holds around 170,000 clones; approximately 81% were observed only once. The ten largest clonotypes hold 3% to 4.5% of the sample. The sample comprised PBMCs. These receptors all come from a man between 50 and 59 years old in good health and CMV-seronegative.

In its sample, this clone was seen a few times. In nucleotides, the CDR3 is TGTGCCAGCAGCTCGGACTCTACCGAGCAGTACTTC. This encodes CASSSDSTEQYF. The chain has TRBV7-9 and TRBJ2-7; maybe TRBD2 (5 bases). Germline assignment: CDR1 SEHNR and CDR2 FQNEAQ (reference sequence). Trimming stripped 4 bases from V and 6 bases from J, with 10 bases between. The CDR3 has 12 residues.

The CDR3 bases are TGTGCCACCCTTCGGCCTTCTGAGGGTTACACCTTC. Translated, it gives CATLRPSEGYTF. The J gene is TRBJ1-2, the V gene TRBV27; D not certain. CDR3 size: 12 residues. Looked up from germline, CDR1 is MNHEY and CDR2 is SMNVEV (reference sequence). The ends were cut back, 10 bases at V and 11 bases at J, with 20 bases in the middle.

The J gene is TRBJ2-4, the V gene TRBV19; 7 bases are a match to TRBD1. V lost 6 bases, J lost 8 bases, and 7 bases stayed unmatched. The CDR3 spans 13 residues. Germline values: CDR1 LNHDA, CDR2 SQIVND (reference sequence). The CDR3 here is CASRLRDRHIQYF. The CDR3 nucleotides are TGTGCCAGTAGGCTGAGGGACAGACACATTCAGTACTTC.

CDR3 sequence: CASSLGPNYGYTF. The CDR3 DNA reads TGTGCCAGCAGTTTAGGGCCAAACTATGGCTACACCTTC. The chain uses TRBV27 and TRBJ1-2; D remains unclear. V lost 2 bases and J 2 bases, leaving 6 bases between the germline ends. Germline loops: CDR1 MNHEY, CDR2 SMNVEV (reference sequence). The CDR3 totals 13 residues.

This chain connects TRBV9 to TRBJ2-7; a weak D match, TRBD1 (6 bases). The V end lost 2 bases, the J end lost 6 bases, and 18 bases lay between the germline ends. This CDR3 has 15 amino acids. Looked up from germline, CDR1 is SGDLS and CDR2 is YYNGEE. The CDR3 DNA sequence: TGTGCCAGCAGCGTCCGTGAACAGGGCTGGGGCGAGCAGTACTTC. It specifies CASSVREQGWGEQYF.

This clone appeared a single time. The CDR3 protein is CASRKGLGTDTQYF. The DNA for the CDR3 is TGTGCCAGCAGGAAGGGGCTGGGAACAGATACGCAGTATTTT. The chain employs TRBV6-5 and TRBJ2-3, with D maybe TRBD1 (5 bases). The germline V gene has CDR1 MNHEY and CDR2 SVGAGI. V was clipped by 6 bases and J by 3 bases, with 13 bases between them. CDR3 length: 14 residues.

The V and J genes are TRBV2 and TRBJ2-3; D might be TRBD2 (7 bases). V was shortened by 2 bases and J by 7 bases, with 16 bases between the two germline ends. This CDR3 has 15 residues. Germline V gene lookup returns CDR1 SNHLY and CDR2 FYNNEI. The CDR3 nucleotides are TGTGCCAGCAGTGAATGGGGGGGGGCCGTATATACGCAGTATTTT. Translation gives CASSEWGGAVYTQYF.

The CDR3 nucleotides read TGTGCCTGGAGTGTCTCCCCCTCTGGAAACACCATATATTTT. This gives the protein CAWSVSPSGNTIYF. The chain combines TRBV30 with TRBJ1-3; D gene unclear. Per the germline V gene, CDR1 is GTSNPN and CDR2 is SVGIG (reference sequence). V was clipped by 0 bases and J by 0 bases, with 6 bases between them. CDR3 length: 14 residues.

The chain couples TRBV6-1 to TRBJ1-6, with D perhaps TRBD1 (5 bases). There are 15 residues in the CDR3. Germline V gene sequence: CDR1 MNHNS, CDR2 SASEGT. V shed 3 bases and J shed 12 bases, with 18 bases lying between them. This CDR3 reads CASSDQGAKYVPLHF. The DNA of the CDR3 is TGTGCCAGCAGTGATCAGGGCGCGAAATATGTACCCCTCCACTTT.

The V and J genes are TRBV11-2 and TRBJ1-4; D gene uncertain. Per the germline V gene, CDR1 is SGHAT and CDR2 is FQNNGV. This CDR3 is 15 amino acids long. V was pared by 6 bases and J by 0 bases, with 11 bases between. CDR3 protein: CASRPRSATNEKLFF. For the CDR3, the DNA is TGTGCCAGCAGGCCCCGTTCGGCAACTAATGAAAAACTGTTTTTT.

The chain carries TRBV2 and TRBJ2-5; 8 bases are shared with TRBD1. With 5 bases clipped from V and 1 base from J, the junction kept 9 bases outside the gene matches. The germline V gene has CDR1 SNHLY and CDR2 FYNNEI. The CDR3 length is 16 residues. The CDR3 DNA reads as TGTGCCAGCAGTCGTCCCAGGGGGCTCGGCCAAGAGACCCAGTACTTC. Protein product: CASSRPRGLGQETQYF.

The chain uses TRBV2 and TRBJ2-7; TRBD2 aligns across 10 bases. Germline V gives CDR1 SNHLY, CDR2 FYNNEI. CDR3 length equals 13 residues. J lost 10 bases, V lost 8 bases, and 11 bases had no gene match. The CDR3 DNA reads TGTGCCAGCTCCCTAGGGGCTAGCGGGGGACAGTACTTC. As protein: CASSLGASGGQYF. Variable domain in full (rest from reference TRBV2 and TRBJ2-7): EPEVTQTPSHQVTQMGQEVILRCVPISNHLYFYWYRQILGQKVEFLVSFYNNEISEKSEIFDDQFSVERPDGSNFTLKIRSTKLEDSAMYFCASSLGASGGQYFGPGTRLTVT.

The chain uses TRBV6-1 and TRBJ2-7; D is possibly TRBD1 (6 bases). This CDR3 is built from 13 residues. The V gene lost 7 bases and the J gene lost 0 bases, with 10 bases spanning the gap. Looked up from germline, CDR1 is MNHNS and CDR2 is SASEGT. The CDR3 nucleotides are TGTGCCAGCACGTGGACAGTCTCCTACGAGCAGTACTTC. Translating it yields CASTWTVSYEQYF.

The chain employs TRBV10-3 and TRBJ2-3; the match to TRBD2 covers 8 bases. J was trimmed by 4 bases and V by 0 bases; bases with no gene match: 6. Germline loops: CDR1 ENHRY, CDR2 SYGVKD. The length of the CDR3 is 16 residues. As DNA, the CDR3 is TGTGCCATCAGTGAGTCAATCGGGCGGGAGGCAGATACGCAGTATTTT. This gives the protein CAISESIGREADTQYF.

The genes are TRBV7-9 and TRBJ2-5; D perhaps matches TRBD1 (5 bases). V was clipped by 5 bases and J by 0 bases, with 7 bases between them. The CDR3 sequence is 13 residues long. CDR1 and CDR2 from the germline V gene are SEHNR and FQNEAQ (reference sequence). CDR3 DNA sequence: TGTGCCAGCAGCAGGACAAACCAAGAGACCCAGTACTTC. This translates into CASSRTNQETQYF.

This sequence joins TRBV19 and TRBJ1-2; 7 positions match TRBD1. This CDR3 spans 15 amino acids. After removal of 6 bases from V and 8 bases from J, the junction contained 15 bases not matched to a gene. CDR1 and CDR2 from the germline V gene are LNHDA and SQIVND (reference sequence). The chain's CDR3 is CASRPNPGQRMGYTF. The CDR3 nucleotides are TGTGCCAGTAGACCCAATCCGGGACAGAGGATGGGCTACACCTTC.

This clone was detected a few times. The chain employs TRBV7-8 and TRBJ2-2; TRBD2 might be the D (6 bases). This CDR3 has 16 residues. Germline lookup yields CDR1 SGHVS and CDR2 FQNEAQ. Trimming stripped 7 bases from V and 0 bases from J, with 15 bases between. The CDR3 spells CASKQRDWTNTGELFF. The CDR3 DNA is TGTGCCAGCAAACAAAGGGACTGGACGAACACCGGGGAGCTGTTTTTT.

Written as DNA, the CDR3 is TGCGCCAGCAGCCCCAGGGTGGGCACTGAAGCTTTCTTT. This translates into CASSPRVGTEAFF. The V and J genes are TRBV4-1 and TRBJ1-1; tentatively, D is TRBD1 (5 bases). Germline loops: CDR1 MGHRA, CDR2 YSYEKL. Trimming removed 4 bases at V and 4 bases at J, with 10 bases between. The CDR3 covers 13 residues.

J is TRBJ2-5 and V is TRBV29-1, with 10 positions matching TRBD1. Gene TRBJ2-7 matches the end of the DNA better, so the J call may be wrong. The CDR3 length is 14 residues. Per the germline V gene, CDR1 is SQVTM and CDR2 is ANQGSEA. DNA for the CDR3: TGCAGCGTTGAAGATCGGACAGGGGGCTACGAGCAGTACTTC. This translates into CSVEDRTGGYEQYF.

The chain has TRBV6-6 and TRBJ1-1; 8 bases are shared with TRBD1. The V gene's germline CDR1 is MNHNY and CDR2 SVGAGI (reference sequence). Trimming removed 6 bases from V and 10 bases from J; junction bases left unmatched: 4. The CDR3 is 11 residues long. The CDR3 coding sequence is TGTGCCAGCAGCTCGGGACAGGTAGCTTTCTTT. This encodes CASSSGQVAFF.

This clone appeared a few times. The chain has TRBV4-1 and TRBJ2-7, with 8 positions matching TRBD1. Germline lookup yields CDR1 MGHRA and CDR2 YSYEKL. CDR3 length equals 15 residues. V was clipped by 1 base and J by 3 bases; unmatched bases: 5. CDR3 sequence reads: CASSQVQGVNYEQYF. CDR3 coding DNA: TGCGCCAGCAGCCAAGTACAGGGGGTTAACTACGAGCAGTACTTC.

The chain has TRBV30 and TRBJ1-2; D perhaps matches TRBD1 (5 bases). V gave up 3 bases and J gave up 4 bases, with 12 bases separating them. Per the germline V gene, CDR1 is GTSNPN and CDR2 is SVGIG (reference sequence). The CDR3 has 13 amino acids. CDR3 in amino acids: CAWSLQGGYGYTF. CDR3 DNA: TGTGCCTGGAGCCTTCAGGGCGGCTATGGCTACACCTTC.

This clone was observed once. The rearrangement links TRBV7-9 to TRBJ2-1; D is ambiguous. In germline, CDR1 is SEHNR, CDR2 FQNEAQ (reference sequence). CDR3 length: 17 residues. V lost 5 bases and J lost 0, with 17 bases in between. As DNA, the CDR3 is TGTGCCAGCAGCGGAATGACGTCGAGGAGCTCCTACAATGAGCAGTTCTTC. This translates into CASSGMTSRSSYNEQFF.

This clone was picked up one time. This chain uses TRBV14 with TRBJ2-4; 8 nucleotides agree with TRBD1. There are 15 residues in the CDR3. The V and J ends lost 1 base and 5 bases, in that order; junction bases with no gene match: 4. The V gene's germline CDR1 is SGHDN and CDR2 FVKESK. The CDR3 region is CASSQVGRGQNIQYF. Written as DNA, the CDR3 is TGTGCCAGCAGCCAAGTTGGCAGGGGGCAAAACATTCAGTACTTC.

The V gene is TRBV5-6, the J gene TRBJ2-1; unclear D gene. CDR3 length equals 12 residues. The germline V gene has CDR1 SGHDT and CDR2 YYEEEE. V shed 4 bases and J shed 5 bases, with 7 bases lying between them. The CDR3 reads CASSLYNNEQFF. In DNA, the CDR3 is TGTGCCAGCAGCCTTTACAACAATGAGCAGTTCTTC. The whole variable domain, filled in from reference TRBV5-6 and TRBJ2-1, reads DAGVTQSPTHLIKTRGQQVTLRCSPKSGHDTVSWYQQALGQGPQFIFQYYEEEERQRGNFPDRFSGHQFPNYSSELNVNALLLGDSALYLCASSLYNNEQFFGPGTRLTVL.

This clone has just a few counts. A read error may produce the germline difference seen at one junction end. V gene TRBV6-5 combines with J gene TRBJ1-2, with a weak D call TRBD1 (5 bases). The CDR3 is 13 residues long. Germline CDR1 MNHEY, CDR2 SVGAGI. The CDR3 spells CASSYSKDRVLFF. DNA of the CDR3: TGTGCCAGCAGTTACTCGAAAGACAGAGTCCTATTTTTC.

As concerns this clone: Other DNA sequences in the same sample also yield this CDR3. This sequence joins TRBV5-1 and TRBJ1-3; 7 bases line up with TRBD1. The trim removed 2 bases at V and 3 bases at J, leaving 5 bases unmatched. Germline V gene lookup returns CDR1 SGHRS and CDR2 YFSETQ. The length of the CDR3 is 15 residues. DNA of the CDR3: TGCGCCAGCAGCTTACAGGGGTTTAGTGGAAACACCATATATTTT. As protein: CASSLQGFSGNTIYF.

The chain uses TRBV13 and TRBJ2-3; TRBD2 aligns across 8 bases. Germline CDR1 and CDR2: PRHDT and FYEKMQ (reference sequence). The CDR3 is made up of 18 amino acids. The V and J ends lost 2 bases and 3 bases, in that order; junction bases with no gene match: 13. CDR3 DNA sequence: TGTGCCAGCAGCTTAAGAATGATTATAGCGGGGCGTACAGATACGCAGTATTTT. Its translation is CASSLRMIIAGRTDTQYF.

The chain combines TRBV27 with TRBJ2-4, with 7 nucleotides matching TRBD1. The CDR3 covers 14 residues. The V gene's germline CDR1 is MNHEY and CDR2 SMNVEV (reference sequence). Trimming at V came to 6 bases and at J to 3 bases, leaving 5 bases not matched to a gene. The CDR3 loop reads CASRLDRFKNIQYF. The CDR3, as DNA: TGTGCCAGCAGGCTGGACAGGTTCAAAAACATTCAGTACTTC.

V usage is TRBV11-2 and J usage is TRBJ1-2; D unresolved. Trimming pared 6 bases from V and 5 bases from J, leaving 13 bases between. Looked up from germline, CDR1 is SGHAT and CDR2 is FQNNGV. The CDR3 is made up of 13 amino acids. The CDR3 here is CASRGLQEYGYTF. The CDR3 nucleotides read TGTGCCAGCAGAGGACTCCAGGAATATGGCTACACCTTC.

The J gene is TRBJ2-5, the V gene TRBV5-1; TRBD2 is a possible D gene (6 bases). The CDR3 contains 14 residues. The V and J ends lost 0 bases and 2 bases respectively, with 8 bases between them. The germline CDR1 and CDR2 sequences are SGHRS and YFSETQ. CDR3 residues: CASSLVGGQETQYF. The CDR3 DNA reads as TGCGCCAGCAGCTTGGTTGGGGGGCAAGAGACCCAGTACTTC.

In this sample, this clone turned up once. The chain combines TRBV5-1 with TRBJ2-5, with 7 nucleotides matching TRBD1. J lost 2 bases, V lost 2 bases, and 6 bases had no gene match. In germline, CDR1 is SGHRS, CDR2 YFSETQ. The CDR3 runs 15 residues. The CDR3 region is CASSFRDSTQETQYF. In DNA, the CDR3 is TGCGCCAGCAGCTTCCGGGACAGCACTCAAGAGACCCAGTACTTC.